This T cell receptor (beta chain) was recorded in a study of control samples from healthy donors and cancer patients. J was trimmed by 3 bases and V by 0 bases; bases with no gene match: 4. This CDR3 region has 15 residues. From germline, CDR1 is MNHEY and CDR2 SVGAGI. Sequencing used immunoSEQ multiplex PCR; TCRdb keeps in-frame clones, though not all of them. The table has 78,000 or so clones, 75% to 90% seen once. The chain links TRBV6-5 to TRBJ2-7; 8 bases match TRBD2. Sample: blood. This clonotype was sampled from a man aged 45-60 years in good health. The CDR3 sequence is CASSYSQREHYEQYF. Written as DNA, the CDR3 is TGTGCCAGCAGTTACTCGCAGCGGGAGCACTACGAGCAGTACTTC.